This TCR beta chain stems from a study of Ad26.COV2.S vaccination and SARS-CoV-2 variants. Germline assignment: CDR1 PRHDT and CDR2 FYEKMQ (reference sequence). With 5 bases clipped from V and 2 bases from J, the junction kept 10 bases outside the gene matches. The CDR3 is 16 residues long. The assay was immunoSEQ multiplex PCR, and TCRdb's table has in-frame clones only and misses some. The data contain about 320,000 clones, approximately 86% of them seen just once; the ten biggest clones take up roughly 2.1%. Described treatment: approximately 18 received Ad26.COV2.S at low or high dose, single or two shots; about five received placebo; per-sample allocation not given. Samples analyzed were those drawn on day 63 after the first vaccine or placebo injection. It was an adult aged 18-55 years in Boston who was the donor. Spike of the Wuhan-strain SARS-CoV-2 was expressed by an Ad26 vector, which formed the vaccine.

The clonotype originates from a person aged 18-60 years who received the Ad26.COV2.S COVID-19 vaccine or a placebo. This chain uses TRBV13 with TRBJ1-2, with 8 bases identical to TRBD1. This specimen was peripheral blood, taken in a trial of Ad26.COV2.S vaccine versus placebo. The CDR3 sequence: CASSLGDRGLNYGYTF. CDR3 DNA sequence: TGTGCCAGCAGCCTTGGAGACAGGGGATTAAACTATGGCTACACCTTC.